This T cell receptor (beta chain) is from a study of human T cells and chemical hapten exposure. Time point: patch test 3, about 24 weeks after DPC sensitization. Specified treatment: therapeutic diphenylcyclopropenone sensitization with weekly scalp DPC. This clonotype was recorded a few times. Germline CDR1 and CDR2: LGHDT and YNNKEL (reference sequence). This CDR3 has 13 residues. V lost 2 bases to trimming and J lost 9 bases, with 11 bases between them. One entry per CDR3 protein, called by TCRdb with MiXCR from the RACE reads. The repertoire consists of about 190,000 distinct CDR3 sequences, with 20% to 25% occurring once and the leading ten covering roughly 2.4%.

This sequence joins TRBV3-1 and TRBJ2-1; possible D gene TRBD2, 5 bases. This sample comprised whole blood, obtained in connection with sensitization to the hapten diphenylcyclopropenone (DPC). This TCR was sampled from a woman in her thirties or forties with alopecia areata. Some clones in this sample may be carry-over from other donors' samples. The CDR3 nucleotides read TGTGCCAGCAGCCAATTCGGACGGGGTGAGCAGTTCTTC. Residues: CASSQFGRGEQFF.